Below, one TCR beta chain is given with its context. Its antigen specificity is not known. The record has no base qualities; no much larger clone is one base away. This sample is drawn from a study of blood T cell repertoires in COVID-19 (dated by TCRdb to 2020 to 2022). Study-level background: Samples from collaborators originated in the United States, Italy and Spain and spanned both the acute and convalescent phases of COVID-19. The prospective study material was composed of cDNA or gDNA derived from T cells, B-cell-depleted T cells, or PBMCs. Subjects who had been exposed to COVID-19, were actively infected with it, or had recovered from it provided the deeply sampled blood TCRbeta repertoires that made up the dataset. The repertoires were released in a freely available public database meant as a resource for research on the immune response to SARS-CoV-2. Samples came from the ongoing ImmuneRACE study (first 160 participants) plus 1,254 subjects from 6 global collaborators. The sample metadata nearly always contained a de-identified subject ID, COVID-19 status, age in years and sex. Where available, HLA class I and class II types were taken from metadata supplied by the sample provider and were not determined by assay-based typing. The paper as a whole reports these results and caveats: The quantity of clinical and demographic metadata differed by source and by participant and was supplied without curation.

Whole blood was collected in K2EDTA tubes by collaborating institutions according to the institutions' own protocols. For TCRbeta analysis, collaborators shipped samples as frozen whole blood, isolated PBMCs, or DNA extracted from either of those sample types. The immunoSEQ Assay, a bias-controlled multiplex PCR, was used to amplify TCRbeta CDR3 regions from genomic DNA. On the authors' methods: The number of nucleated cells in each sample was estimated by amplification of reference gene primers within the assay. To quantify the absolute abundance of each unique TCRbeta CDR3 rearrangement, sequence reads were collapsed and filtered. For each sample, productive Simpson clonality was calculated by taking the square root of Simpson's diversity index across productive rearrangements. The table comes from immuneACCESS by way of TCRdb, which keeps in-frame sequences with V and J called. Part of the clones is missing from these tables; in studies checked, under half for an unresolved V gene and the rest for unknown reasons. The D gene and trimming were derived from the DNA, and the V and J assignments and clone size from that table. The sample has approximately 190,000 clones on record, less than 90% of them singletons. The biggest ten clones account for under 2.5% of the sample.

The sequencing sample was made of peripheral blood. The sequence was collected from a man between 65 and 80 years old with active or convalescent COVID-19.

The DNA sequence reads TGTGCCAGCAGGCCGCTTCCCGGGACAGGGTTGACGGGCCGCACCTACGAGCAGTACTTC. Its protein reads: CASRPLPGTGLTGRTYEQYF. This receptor chain uses TRBV28 and TRBJ2-7; the junction holds 9 bases that match TRBD1. CDR1 and CDR2, looked up from the germline V gene, are MDHEN and SYDVKM. Germline trimming amounts to 6 bases on V and 2 bases on J, with 23 as the count of junction bases outside the gene matches. Counted from cysteine to phenylalanine, this CDR3 has 20 amino acids. Here the CDR3 DNA is all that survives: 60 bases in frame from base 1.